Listed here is a single T cell receptor beta chain. As yet, its antigen is unknown. In the naive CD8 group, cells lacked CD45RO and were positively selected for CCR7, so terminally differentiated effector memory CD45RA+ cells were left out. Germline CDR1 and CDR2: MDHEN and SYDVKM. The CDR3 consists of 14 residues. V shed 5 bases and J shed 4 bases, with 14 bases lying between them. This sample was taken from a study of shared clonotypes between healthy human individuals. Broader study findings: Despite large depth, rarefaction showed incomplete sorted-subset sequencing.

Across several immunoSEQ plates, the genomic DNA of each subset was split evenly. TCRdb's table, derived via immunoSEQ multiplex PCR, lists solely in-frame clones and lacks some. Of hundreds of thousands of clones listed, roughly 96% are singletons. This chain connects TRBV28 to TRBJ1-1; tentative D call: TRBD1 (5 bases). The sequence came from a woman aged 30 to 39 in good health. The sample consisted of naive CD8+ T cells sorted from blood. The CDR3 loop is CASSPGSGGTEAFF. CDR3 nucleotides: TGTGCCAGCAGTCCCGGGTCGGGGGGCACTGAAGCTTTCTTT.